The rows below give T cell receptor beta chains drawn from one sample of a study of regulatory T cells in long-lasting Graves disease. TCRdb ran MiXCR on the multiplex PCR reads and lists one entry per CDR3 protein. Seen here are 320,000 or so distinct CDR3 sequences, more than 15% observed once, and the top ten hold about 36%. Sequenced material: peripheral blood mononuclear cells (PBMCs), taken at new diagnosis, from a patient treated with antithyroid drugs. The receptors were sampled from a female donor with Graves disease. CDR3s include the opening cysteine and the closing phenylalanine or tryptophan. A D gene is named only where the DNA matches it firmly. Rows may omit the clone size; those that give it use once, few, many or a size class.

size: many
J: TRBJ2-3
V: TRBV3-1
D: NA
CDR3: CASSQATDTQYF
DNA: TGTGCCAGCAGCCAAGCGACAGATACGCAGTATTTT

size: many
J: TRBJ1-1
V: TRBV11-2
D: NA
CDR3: CASSWRLGQRTFF
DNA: TGTGCCAGCAGCTGGAGGTTGGGGCAGAGGACTTTCTTT

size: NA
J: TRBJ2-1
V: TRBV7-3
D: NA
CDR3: CASSRLQSTYNEQFF
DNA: TGTGCCAGCAGCCGATTGCAGAGCACCTACAATGAGCAGTTCTTC

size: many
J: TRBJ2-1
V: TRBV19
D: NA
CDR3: CASSAFTTGSSYNEQFF
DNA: TGTGCCAGTAGTGCTTTTACGACAGGAAGCTCCTACAATGAGCAGTTCTTC

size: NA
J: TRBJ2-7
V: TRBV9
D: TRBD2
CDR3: CASSLAGAPSEQYF
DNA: TGTGCCAGCTCACTTGCGGGAGCCCCCTCCGAGCAGTACTTC

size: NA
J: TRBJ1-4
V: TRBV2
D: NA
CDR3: CASTQKGNEKLFF
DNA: TGTGCCAGCACCCAAAAGGGGAATGAAAAACTGTTTTTT

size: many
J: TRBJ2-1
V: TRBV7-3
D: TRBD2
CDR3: CASSLAGGQDEQFF
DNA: TGTGCCAGCAGCTTAGCGGGAGGGCAAGATGAGCAGTTCTTC

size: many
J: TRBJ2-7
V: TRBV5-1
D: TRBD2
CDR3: CASSPAGLAGEQYF
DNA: TGCGCCAGCAGCCCTGCGGGACTAGCGGGAGAGCAGTACTTC

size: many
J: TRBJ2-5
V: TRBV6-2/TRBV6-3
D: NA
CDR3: CASSPGPQQETQYF
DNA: TGTGCCAGCAGCCCAGGACCGCAACAAGAGACCCAGTACTTC

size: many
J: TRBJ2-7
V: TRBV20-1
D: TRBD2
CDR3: CSARSGTSVPYEQYF
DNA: TGCAGTGCTAGATCCGGGACTAGCGTACCCTACGAGCAGTACTTC

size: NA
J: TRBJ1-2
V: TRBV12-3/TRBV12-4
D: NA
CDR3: CASTVLGRGYTF
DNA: TGTGCCAGCACCGTCCTCGGTCGTGGCTACACCTTC

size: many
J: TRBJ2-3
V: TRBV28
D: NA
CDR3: CASSFVVGVDAQYF
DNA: TGTGCCAGCAGTTTTGTAGTAGGGGTAGATGCGCAGTATTTT

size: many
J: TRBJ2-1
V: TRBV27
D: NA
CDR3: CASANREEQFF
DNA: TGTGCCAGCGCCAACAGGGAGGAGCAGTTCTTC

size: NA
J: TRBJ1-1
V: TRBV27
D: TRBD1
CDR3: CASSPRTGALMNIAAFF
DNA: TGTGCCAGCAGCCCGAGGACAGGGGCACTCATGAACATTGCAGCTTTCTTT

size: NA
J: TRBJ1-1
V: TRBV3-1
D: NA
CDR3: CTSRPTGWSTEAFF
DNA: TGTACCAGCAGACCGACAGGTTGGAGCACTGAAGCTTTCTTT

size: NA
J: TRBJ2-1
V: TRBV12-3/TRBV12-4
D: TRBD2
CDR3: CAISPLDTSGNFNEQFF
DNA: TGTGCCATCAGTCCGCTCGATACTAGCGGGAACTTCAATGAGCAGTTCTTC

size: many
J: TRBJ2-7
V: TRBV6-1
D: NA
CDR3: CASSEAPDSYEQYF
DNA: TGCGCCAGCAGTGAGGCACCAGACAGTTACGAGCAGTACTTC

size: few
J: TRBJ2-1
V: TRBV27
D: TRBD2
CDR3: CASRPGTSSYNERFF
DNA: TGTGCCAGCAGGCCCGGGACTAGCTCCTACAATGAGCGGTTCTTC

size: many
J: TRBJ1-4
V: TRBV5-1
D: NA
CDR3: CASSYGRSSSTTNEKLFF
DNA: TGCGCCAGCAGCTATGGGAGGAGCTCGTCGACAACTAATGAAAAACTGTTTTTT

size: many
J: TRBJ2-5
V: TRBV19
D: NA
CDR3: CASSIVGHRQETQYF
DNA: TGTGCCAGTAGTATAGTGGGACATCGGCAGGAGACCCAGTACTTC

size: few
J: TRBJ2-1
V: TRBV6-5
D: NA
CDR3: CASSYSTGTTVSRQFF
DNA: TGTGCCAGCAGTTACTCGACTGGGACAACCGTTTCCAGGCAGTTCTTC

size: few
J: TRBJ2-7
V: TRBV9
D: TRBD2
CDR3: CASSVATGVAGASDEQYF
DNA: TGTGCCAGCAGCGTAGCTACGGGTGTGGCGGGAGCTTCAGACGAGCAGTACTTC